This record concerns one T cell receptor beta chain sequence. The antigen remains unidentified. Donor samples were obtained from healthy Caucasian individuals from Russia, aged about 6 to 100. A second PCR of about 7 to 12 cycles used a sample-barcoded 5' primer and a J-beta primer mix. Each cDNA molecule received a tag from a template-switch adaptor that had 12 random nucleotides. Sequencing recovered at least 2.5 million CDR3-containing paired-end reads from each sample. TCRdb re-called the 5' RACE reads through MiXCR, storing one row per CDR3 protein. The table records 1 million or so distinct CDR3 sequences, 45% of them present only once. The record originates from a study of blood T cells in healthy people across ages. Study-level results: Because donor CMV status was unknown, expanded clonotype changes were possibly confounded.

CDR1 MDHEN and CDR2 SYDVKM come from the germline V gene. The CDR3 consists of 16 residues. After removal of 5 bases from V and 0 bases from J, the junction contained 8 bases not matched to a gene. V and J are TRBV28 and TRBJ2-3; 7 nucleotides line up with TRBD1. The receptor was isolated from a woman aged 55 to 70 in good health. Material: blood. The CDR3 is CASSILQGVSTDTQYF. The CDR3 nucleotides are TGTGCCAGCAGTATCCTCCAGGGGGTTAGCACAGATACGCAGTATTTT.